These 23 T cell receptor beta chains share one sample of origin, sequenced in a study of cytomegalovirus exposure and HLA in healthy donors. Libraries were prepared by immunoSEQ multiplex PCR; TCRdb keeps only in-frame clonotypes and omits some of them. The data show some 140,000 clones, with roughly 81% seen just once and almost 1.5% held by the top ten. The specimen was PBMCs. The source of these receptors is a young woman in good health and CMV-seronegative.

The chain carries TRBV12-5 and TRBJ1-6; 7 bases line up with TRBD1. V trimming: 6 bases; J trimming: 5 bases; junction bases outside the gene matches: 4. Per germline, CDR1 LGHNT and CDR2 FRNRAP. The CDR3 contains 14 residues. CDR3 sequence reads: CASGLTGNNSPLHF. CDR3 coding DNA: TGTGCTAGTGGCCTGACAGGGAATAATTCACCCCTCCACTTT.

This sequence joins TRBV28 and TRBJ2-2; 7 nucleotides line up with TRBD2. V dropped 3 bases and J dropped 7; count of bases not matched to a gene: 8. The CDR3 is 15 amino acids. CDR1 is MDHEN and CDR2 is SYDVKM in the germline V gene. The CDR3 sequence: CASSFGGGSFGELFF. The CDR3 DNA follows: TGTGCCAGCAGTTTCGGCGGGGGTAGTTTCGGGGAGCTGTTTTTT.

The gene calls are TRBV27 and TRBJ1-4, with 7 bases lining up with TRBD1. The CDR3 contains 15 residues. Looked up from germline, CDR1 is MNHEY and CDR2 is SMNVEV (reference sequence). J gave up 6 bases and V 5 bases, and 9 bases lay outside the gene matches. The CDR3 nucleotides read TGTGCCAGCAGTCCACTAAGACAGGGTCATGAAAAACTGTTTTTT. Amino acid sequence: CASSPLRQGHEKLFF. Together with reference TRBV27 and TRBJ1-4, the CDR3 gives the full variable domain: EAQVTQNPRYLITVTGKKLTVTCSQNMNHEYMSWYRQDPGLGLRQIYYSMNVEVTDKGDVPEGYKVSRKEKRNFPLILESPSPNQTSLYFCASSPLRQGHEKLFFGSGTQLSVL.

The V gene is TRBV19, the J gene TRBJ1-5, with TRBD1 matching over 10 bases. With 5 bases clipped from V and 0 bases from J, the junction kept 10 bases outside the gene matches. Looked up from germline, CDR1 is LNHDA and CDR2 is SQIVND (reference sequence). This CDR3 contains 18 residues. CDR3 residues: CASSARQGALSSNQPQHF. The CDR3 coding sequence is TGTGCCAGTAGTGCCCGACAGGGGGCCTTGAGTAGCAATCAGCCCCAGCATTTT.

The gene calls are TRBV9 and TRBJ2-1; 13 positions agree with TRBD2. V trimming: 2 bases; J trimming: 9 bases; junction bases outside the gene matches: 8. There are 16 residues in the CDR3. Germline V gene lookup returns CDR1 SGDLS and CDR2 YYNGEE. The CDR3 nucleotides read TGTGCCAGCAGCGTCCCTACTAGCGGGGGGGCCATTGAGCAGTTCTTC. Its translation: CASSVPTSGGAIEQFF.

The chain has TRBV5-4 and TRBJ1-4, with D perhaps matching TRBD1 (5 bases). Germline V CDR1 and CDR2: SGHNT, YYREEE (reference sequence). This CDR3 contains 15 residues. Trimming removed 4 bases from V and 0 bases from J, with 10 bases in between. CDR3 in amino acids: CASSTGTATNEKLFF. CDR3 in DNA: TGTGCCAGCAGCACTGGGACTGCAACTAATGAAAAACTGTTTTTT.

The chain combines TRBV28 with TRBJ2-5; TRBD1 might be the D (6 bases). V lost 4 bases and J lost 1, with 19 bases in between. There are 17 residues in the CDR3. Germline V CDR1 and CDR2: MDHEN, SYDVKM. CDR3 nucleotide sequence: TGTGCCAGCAGTTCAGGGAGCAGGGGTCGCTCCCAAGAGACCCAGTACTTC. Amino acids: CASSSGSRGRSQETQYF.

The CDR3 sequence: CASSLGQGSTDTQYF. The CDR3, as DNA: TGTGCCAGCAGCTTAGGACAGGGGAGCACAGATACGCAGTATTTT. The rearrangement uses TRBV11-1 and TRBJ2-3; 8 bases agree with TRBD1. The CDR3 is 15 residues long. The V and J ends lost 1 base and 0 bases, in that order; junction bases with no gene match: 0. Germline assignment: CDR1 SGHAT and CDR2 FQDESV (reference sequence).

This chain joins TRBV6-4 and TRBJ1-3, with 11 bases fitting TRBD1. The CDR3 covers 15 residues. Looked up from germline, CDR1 is MRHNA and CDR2 is SNTAGT. V lost 5 bases and J lost 5; bases outside the gene matches: 5. The CDR3 DNA sequence: TGTGCCAGCAGTATAGGACAGGGGGCTCGAAACACCATATATTTT. Translated, it gives CASSIGQGARNTIYF.

The chain carries TRBV5-1 and TRBJ1-1; D is perhaps TRBD1 (6 bases). The CDR3 runs to 15 residues. V dropped 0 bases and J dropped 0 bases, with 9 bases sitting between them. Germline CDR1 and CDR2: SGHRS and YFSETQ. CDR3 in DNA: TGCGCCAGCAGCTTGGAAGGACAGATGAACACTGAAGCTTTCTTT. It is translated as CASSLEGQMNTEAFF.

The rearrangement joins TRBV5-1 to TRBJ2-7; 9 nucleotides line up with TRBD2. The V gene's germline CDR1 is SGHRS and CDR2 YFSETQ. This CDR3 is 15 amino acids long. V shed 3 bases and J 3 bases; nucleotides not matched to a gene: 7. In nucleotides, the CDR3 is TGCGCCAGCAGCTGGGGCCTTAGCGGGAGCTACGAGCAGTACTTC. This codes for CASSWGLSGSYEQYF.

The chain couples TRBV10-3 to TRBJ1-2, with TRBD1 as a possible D gene (5 bases). Germline V gives CDR1 ENHRY, CDR2 SYGVKD. The CDR3 sequence is 15 residues long. V was shortened by 0 bases and J by 6 bases, with 14 bases between the two germline ends. This CDR3 reads CAISESRGRGDGYTF. The CDR3 DNA follows: TGTGCCATCAGTGAGTCGAGAGGGAGGGGCGATGGCTACACCTTC.

The rearrangement joins TRBV6-1 to TRBJ1-2, with D perhaps matching TRBD1 (5 bases). Germline loops: CDR1 MNHNS, CDR2 SASEGT. The V end lost 5 bases, the J end lost 0 bases, and 13 bases lay between the germline ends. The CDR3 is 15 residues long. CDR3 region: CASSLGTEANYGYTF. DNA of the CDR3: TGTGCCAGCAGTCTTGGGACTGAAGCTAACTATGGCTACACCTTC.

The chain carries TRBV5-1 and TRBJ2-1; TRBD2 matches at 7 bases. V lost 5 bases, J lost 3 bases, and 2 bases stayed unmatched. This CDR3 is built from 13 residues. Germline V gives CDR1 SGHRS, CDR2 YFSETQ. Here the CDR3 reads CASRRGDYNEQFF. The DNA for the CDR3 is TGCGCCAGCAGACGGGGGGACTACAATGAGCAGTTCTTC.

The chain recombines TRBV7-9 with TRBJ2-2; no firm D call. Germline V CDR1 and CDR2: SEHNR, FQNEAQ (reference sequence). The V gene lost 3 bases and the J gene lost 0 bases, with 8 bases spanning the gap. The CDR3 extends over 15 amino acids. This chain's CDR3 is CASSFPFPNTGELFF. CDR3 DNA sequence: TGTGCCAGCAGCTTCCCTTTCCCGAACACCGGGGAGCTGTTTTTT.

This chain uses TRBV7-9 with TRBJ1-2, with D possibly being TRBD1 (5 bases). Germline CDR1 and CDR2: SEHNR and FQNEAQ (reference sequence). The CDR3 is 16 amino acids. V lost 1 base to trimming and J lost 6 bases, with 18 bases between them. The CDR3 spells CASSLGGRAGRDGYTF. CDR3 DNA: TGTGCCAGCAGCTTAGGAGGTCGGGCAGGGAGGGATGGCTACACCTTC.

J is TRBJ1-3 and V is TRBV15; a possible D gene is TRBD1 (5 bases). Germline V gives CDR1 LNHNV, CDR2 YYDKDF (reference sequence). V shed 3 bases and J shed 2 bases, with 8 bases lying between them. The CDR3 has 14 amino acids. CDR3 DNA: TGTGCCACCAGCAGGGGGGGGACTGGAAACACCATATATTTT. Protein product: CATSRGGTGNTIYF.

The chain has TRBV7-2 and TRBJ2-1, with D possibly matching TRBD1 (6 bases). The CDR3 consists of 18 residues. Trimming shortened V by 0 bases and J by 0 bases, and 15 bases separated the two germline ends. Germline V gene data show CDR1 as SGHTA and CDR2 as FQGNSA. The DNA for the CDR3 is TGTGCCAGCAGCTTAGCTGGGGACATTGGGAGCTCCTACAATGAGCAGTTCTTC. It codes for CASSLAGDIGSSYNEQFF.

CDR3 in amino acids: CASSSGQLNTEAFF. The CDR3 coding sequence is TGCGCCAGCAGCTCAGGACAGTTGAACACTGAAGCTTTCTTT. This chain connects TRBV5-1 to TRBJ1-1, with D possibly matching TRBD1 (6 bases). Trimming took off 3 bases at V and 0 bases at J, with 9 bases between the two ends. CDR1 and CDR2 (germline): SGHRS, YFSETQ. The length of the CDR3 is 14 residues.

The chain carries TRBV6-1 and TRBJ1-1; 7 bases agree with TRBD1. Germline CDR1 reads MNHNS; CDR2 reads SASEGT. Trimming took 6 bases from V and 3 from J; bases not matched to a gene: 7. This CDR3 has 14 residues. CDR3: CASRKDRVDTEAFF. Here the CDR3 DNA reads TGTGCCAGCAGAAAAGACAGGGTGGACACTGAAGCTTTCTTT.

Details on this clone: In the same sample, other DNA sequences code for this CDR3. The CDR3, as DNA: TGCGCCAGCAGCTTGGTGGCGGGGTCCTACGAGCAGTACTTC. It encodes CASSLVAGSYEQYF. The chain combines TRBV5-1 with TRBJ2-7; TRBD2 might be the D (6 bases). The germline V gene has CDR1 SGHRS and CDR2 YFSETQ. The V and J ends lost 0 bases and 1 base respectively, with 8 bases between them. CDR3 length: 14 residues.

The chain couples TRBV28 to TRBJ2-2; 7 bases are shared with TRBD1. This CDR3 has 15 amino acids. CDR1 and CDR2 from the germline V gene are MDHEN and SYDVKM. With V trimmed by 7 bases and J by 6 bases, 11 bases remained unmatched. This chain's CDR3 is CASNTGQVPAGELFF. As DNA, the CDR3 is TGTGCCAGCAACACCGGACAGGTCCCCGCCGGGGAGCTGTTTTTT.

In this sample, this clone turned up many times. This sequence joins TRBV7-2 and TRBJ1-5; D is uncertain. Germline CDR1 SGHTA, CDR2 FQGNSA. CDR3 length: 13 amino acids. Deletions cut 1 base from V and 5 bases from J, with 6 bases between. The CDR3 DNA is TGTGCCAGCAGCTTAGTCGCGGATCAGCCCCAGCATTTT. Protein product: CASSLVADQPQHF. Variable domain in full (rest from reference TRBV7-2 and TRBJ1-5): GAGVSQSPSNKVTEKGKDVELRCDPISGHTALYWYRQSLGQGLEFLIYFQGNSAPDKSGLPSDRFSAERTGGSVSTLTIQRTQQEDSAVYLCASSLVADQPQHFGDGTRLSIL.